The 3 T cell receptor beta chains reported below all come from one sample, sequenced in a study of T cell changes during pregnancy in multiple sclerosis. Profiled with immunoSEQ multiplex PCR; TCRdb holds only in-frame clones, not every one. The table shows about 31,000 clones, with approximately 89% occurring only once. The sequencing here drew on CD8+ T cells from peripheral blood mononuclear cells, taken in the second trimester of pregnancy. Source of these receptors: a female donor with multiple sclerosis, enrolled in a pregnancy study.

The chain uses TRBV6-6 and TRBJ1-2; perhaps TRBD1 as D (6 bases). V was clipped by 6 bases and J by 4 bases, with 12 bases between them. The CDR3 runs 13 residues. In germline, CDR1 is MNHNY, CDR2 SVGAGI (reference sequence). The CDR3 nucleotides are TGTGCCAGCAGCCCGGGGGGGCGCTATGGCTACACCTTC. Its translation is CASSPGGRYGYTF.

The chain uses TRBV19 and TRBJ1-1; D remains ambiguous. CDR1 and CDR2 (germline): LNHDA, SQIVND (reference sequence). V lost 1 base, J lost 6 bases, and 15 bases lay in between. The CDR3 contains 15 residues. This chain's CDR3 is CASSIGAGSHAEAFF. The CDR3 nucleotides read TGTGCCAGTAGTATAGGGGCGGGATCACACGCTGAAGCTTTCTTT.

The chain is built from TRBV5-6 and TRBJ2-7, with D possibly matching TRBD1 (5 bases). The CDR3 length is 13 residues. The germline V gene has CDR1 SGHDT and CDR2 YYEEEE. V was shortened by 6 bases and J by 0 bases, with 10 bases between the two germline ends. The CDR3 reads CASTLDNSYEQYF. CDR3 nucleotide sequence: TGTGCCAGCACCCTGGACAACTCCTACGAGCAGTACTTC.